These 24 T cell receptor beta chains were all obtained from the same sample, sequenced in a study of blood T cells in healthy people across ages. A J-beta primer mix and a sample-barcoded 5' primer were used in a second PCR of roughly 6 to 11 cycles. TCRdb recomputed calls from the 5' RACE reads with MiXCR, one row per CDR3 protein. The repertoire holds around 620,000 distinct CDR3 sequences, 27% seen once, with around 20% in the top ten. The sequencing sample was made of blood. These receptors all stem from a woman aged 65 to 85 in good health.

This clonotype has a handful of counts. The chain joins TRBV11-3 to TRBJ1-6, with no clear D. CDR1 and CDR2 from the germline V gene are SGHNT and YENEEA. The V gene lost 5 bases and the J gene lost 0 bases, with 17 bases spanning the gap. This CDR3 spans 18 amino acids. CDR3 bases: TGTGCCAGCAGCCGGGCGATCGAAAAAAGCTCCTATAATTCACCCCTCCACTTT. This sequence encodes CASSRAIEKSSYNSPLHF.

This clonotype has a handful of counts. The gene calls are TRBV7-2 and TRBJ1-5; D possibly corresponds to TRBD1 (5 bases). The germline V gene encodes CDR1 SGHTA and CDR2 FQGNSA. Trimming cost V 1 base and J 6 bases, with 10 bases left between them. CDR3 length: 14 residues. The CDR3, as DNA: TGTGCCAGCAGCTTAGAAGGGGCTTTTCAGCCCCAGCATTTT. This translates into CASSLEGAFQPQHF.

The table lists this clonotype with a few counts. The J gene is TRBJ2-4, the V gene TRBV2, with 10 bases identical to TRBD2. Germline trimming cut 4 bases from V and 7 bases from J; bases unmatched to any gene: 7. CDR3 length: 15 amino acids. Germline CDR1 is SNHLY and CDR2 is FYNNEI. The DNA for the CDR3 is TGTGCCAGCAGTGGTTCTAGCGGGGGAGGTAACATTCAGTACTTC. Protein: CASSGSSGGGNIQYF.

CDR3 in amino acids: CASSSPRGVNTEAFF. For the CDR3, the DNA is TGTGCCAGCAGCTCCCCGCGAGGAGTAAACACTGAAGCTTTCTTT. V gene TRBV6-6 combines with J gene TRBJ1-1; D is ambiguous. CDR3 size: 15 residues. Trimming cost V 6 bases and J 2 bases, with 16 bases left between them. Germline CDR1 and CDR2: MNHNY and SVGAGI (reference sequence).

The chain combines TRBV30 with TRBJ1-5; possibly TRBD1 for D (5 bases). Germline V lookup: CDR1 GTSNPN, CDR2 SVGIG (reference sequence). The CDR3 spans 13 residues. V was pared by 3 bases and J by 5 bases, with 11 bases between. The chain's CDR3 is CAWRPGAHQPQHF. CDR3 DNA: TGTGCCTGGAGACCCGGGGCCCATCAGCCCCAGCATTTT.

The table lists this clonotype with a few counts. The chain carries TRBV20-1 and TRBJ1-2; a weak D match, TRBD1 (5 bases). Trimming pared 5 bases from V and 0 bases from J, leaving 16 bases between. CDR3 size: 15 residues. Germline assignment: CDR1 DFQATT and CDR2 SNEGSKA (reference sequence). The CDR3 sequence: CSARNTGTPNYGYTF. The CDR3 DNA sequence: TGCAGTGCTCGCAATACAGGAACTCCTAACTATGGCTACACCTTC.

This clonotype was detected once. The chain carries TRBV12-3 or TRBV12-4 and TRBJ1-4; 9 positions match TRBD1. The CDR3 contains 16 residues. Trimming at V came to 6 bases and at J to 7 bases, leaving 12 bases not matched to a gene. The DNA for the CDR3 is TGTGCCAGCAGCAAAATCGGGACAGGGAGTACTGAAAAACTGTTTTTT. Amino acid sequence: CASSKIGTGSTEKLFF.

The chain carries TRBV29-1 and TRBJ1-2; D remains unclear. This CDR3 comprises 11 residues. The ends were cut back, 1 base at V and 8 bases at J, with 8 bases in the middle. The germline V gene has CDR1 SQVTM and CDR2 ANQGSEA. CDR3 amino acids: CSVEARPGYTF. Written as DNA, the CDR3 is TGCAGCGTTGAAGCTCGCCCGGGCTACACCTTC.

This clonotype showed up just a few times. V gene TRBV15 combines with J gene TRBJ2-7; D possibly corresponds to TRBD2 (5 bases). The CDR3 loop spans 20 amino acids. Germline V gene sequence: CDR1 LNHNV, CDR2 YYDKDF (reference sequence). V lost 3 bases and J lost 0, with 27 bases in between. This CDR3 reads CATSSHPGLGQVRDSYEQYF. The DNA of the CDR3 is TGTGCCACCAGCAGTCACCCAGGCCTTGGTCAGGTGAGGGACTCCTACGAGCAGTACTTC.

V is TRBV5-1 and J is TRBJ1-2; no reliable D call. The V gene lost 0 bases and the J gene lost 5 bases, with 14 bases spanning the gap. Per germline, CDR1 SGHRS and CDR2 YFSETQ. This CDR3 is built from 15 residues. The CDR3 loop is CASSLESDPLYGYTF. The CDR3 region has the DNA TGCGCCAGCAGCTTGGAATCGGACCCTCTATATGGCTACACCTTC.

The rearrangement links TRBV5-1 to TRBJ2-7, with 7 bases that match TRBD1. Germline lookup yields CDR1 SGHRS and CDR2 YFSETQ. The CDR3 covers 14 residues. Trimming removed 2 bases from V and 2 bases from J; junction bases left unmatched: 4. Written as DNA, the CDR3 is TGCGCCAGCAGCTTTACCGGGACAGCCTACGAGCAGTACTTC. It codes for CASSFTGTAYEQYF.

To note about this clonotype: The germline gene is not matched at one end of the junction; a read error may be the cause. The chain recombines TRBV7-3 with TRBJ1-1, with D uncertain. Germline CDR1 and CDR2: SGHTA and FQGTGA. CDR3 size: 14 residues. The CDR3 sequence: CASIRAILNTEAFF. The CDR3 nucleotides read TGTGCCAGCATAAGGGCTATTTTGAACACCGAAGCTTTCTTT.

The J gene is TRBJ1-2, the V gene TRBV5-1, with D possibly being TRBD1 (6 bases). Trimming shortened V by 0 bases and J by 2 bases, and 11 bases separated the two germline ends. The germline CDR1 and CDR2 sequences are SGHRS and YFSETQ. The CDR3 totals 15 residues. This CDR3 is CASSLAFGQNYGYTF. CDR3 nucleotides: TGCGCCAGCAGCTTGGCCTTCGGACAGAACTATGGCTACACCTTC.

This chain joins TRBV12-3 or TRBV12-4 and TRBJ1-4; D not certain. The CDR3 contains 14 residues. V lost 3 bases to trimming and J lost 0 bases, with 5 bases between them. CDR3 region: CASSFSSTNEKLFF. The CDR3 bases are TGTGCCAGCAGTTTTTCTTCAACTAATGAAAAACTGTTTTTT.

This chain connects TRBV6-1 to TRBJ2-5; D is uncertain. The better agreement between TRBJ2-1 and the DNA end casts doubt on the J call. In germline, CDR1 is MNHNS, CDR2 SASEGT. CDR3 length: 15 amino acids. The CDR3 nucleotides read TGTGCCAGCAGTGAAAAGGGTGGGTCAAGCAATGAGCAGTTCTTC. This gives the protein CASSEKGGSSNEQFF.

V and J are TRBV6-6 and TRBJ1-6, with 7 positions matching TRBD1. This CDR3 is built from 15 residues. The germline CDR1 and CDR2 sequences are MNHNY and SVGAGI (reference sequence). Trimming cost V 7 bases and J 5 bases; bases outside gene matches: 8. The CDR3 loop is CASIYQQGNNSPLHF. CDR3 in DNA: TGTGCCAGCATCTACCAACAGGGGAATAATTCACCCCTCCACTTT.

The sample holds a few counts of this clonotype. This likely comes from a read error, as the CDR3 has no conserved phenylalanine or tryptophan at its end. V is TRBV7-3 and J is TRBJ1-1; perhaps TRBD1 as D (5 bases). Germline V gene data show CDR1 as SGHTA and CDR2 as FQGTGA. Trimming cost V 2 bases and J 4 bases, with 11 bases left between them. The CDR3 extends over 14 amino acids. CDR3 sequence reads: CASSLVGGGTEAFL. In DNA, the CDR3 is TGTGCCAGCAGCTTAGTGGGGGGAGGCACTGAAGCTTTCCTT.

This chain joins TRBV7-9 and TRBJ2-4; 8 nucleotides line up with TRBD2. The germline V gene has CDR1 SEHNR and CDR2 FQNEAQ (reference sequence). The V gene end was trimmed by 5 bases and the J gene end by 2 bases; junction bases not matched to a gene: 8. The CDR3 runs to 16 residues. CDR3 sequence reads: CASSLPAGGTKNIQYF. The CDR3 region has the DNA TGTGCCAGCAGCCTCCCCGCGGGAGGTACCAAAAACATTCAGTACTTC.

This chain uses TRBV7-2 with TRBJ2-5; tentatively, D is TRBD1 (6 bases). The J call could be wrong; TRBJ2-7 is a better fit for the DNA end. The CDR3 runs 15 residues. The germline V gene has CDR1 SGHTA and CDR2 FQGNSA. The chain's CDR3 is CASSYDRFGSYEQYF. Written as DNA, the CDR3 is TGTGCCAGCAGCTATGACAGGTTCGGGTCCTACGAGCAGTACTTC.

V gene TRBV5-1 combines with J gene TRBJ2-1; D is possibly TRBD2 (6 bases). This CDR3 has 13 amino acids. V was pared by 6 bases and J by 2 bases, with 9 bases between. The V gene's germline CDR1 is SGHRS and CDR2 YFSETQ. The CDR3 DNA is TGCGCCAGCACTTCGGGGGCCTACAATGAGCAGTTCTTC. This sequence encodes CASTSGAYNEQFF. The entire variable domain, with the rest obtained from reference TRBV5-1 and TRBJ2-1, is as follows: KAGVTQTPRYLIKTRGQQVTLSCSPISGHRSVSWYQQTPGQGLQFLFEYFSETQRNKGNFPGRFSGRQFSNSRSEMNVSTLELGDSALYLCASTSGAYNEQFFGPGTRLTVL.

This clonotype has a handful of counts. This chain uses TRBV7-2 with TRBJ2-1; 8 nucleotides line up with TRBD2. V dropped 4 bases and J dropped 6; count of bases not matched to a gene: 8. Germline V CDR1 and CDR2: SGHTA, FQGNSA. The CDR3 is 15 residues long. The CDR3 bases are TGTGCCAGCAGCTCCAACAGGCTAGCGGGCAATGAGCAGTTCTTC. As protein: CASSSNRLAGNEQFF.

The rearrangement links TRBV12-3 or TRBV12-4 to TRBJ2-7; perhaps TRBD1 as D (6 bases). This CDR3 has 14 residues. The V end lost 6 bases, the J end lost 7 bases, and 19 bases lay between the germline ends. CDR3 region: CASSPTGTWREQYF. The DNA of the CDR3 is TGTGCCAGCAGCCCGACAGGAACATGGAGGGAGCAGTACTTC.

The V gene is TRBV5-5, the J gene TRBJ1-6; 8 bases line up with TRBD1. The V gene's germline CDR1 is SGHKS and CDR2 YYEKEE (reference sequence). J was trimmed by 7 bases and V by 2 bases; bases with no gene match: 14. The CDR3 has 18 amino acids. The DNA of the CDR3 is TGTGCCAGCAGCTTATCTATATCCCTCAGGGGGCGGAATTCACCCCTCCACTTT. Protein product: CASSLSISLRGRNSPLHF.

The chain couples TRBV7-2 to TRBJ2-6, with 8 positions matching TRBD2. The germline gives CDR1 SGHTA, CDR2 FQGNSA. J lost 0 bases, V lost 5 bases, and 12 bases had no gene match. The CDR3 contains 19 residues. CDR3 sequence reads: CASSLHRGGLGSGANVLTF. CDR3 in DNA: TGTGCCAGCAGCCTCCACCGGGGGGGTTTAGGCTCTGGGGCCAACGTCCTGACTTTC.